The 15 T cell receptor beta chains presented below share a single source sample, sequenced in a study of shared clonotypes between healthy human individuals. Measured with immunoSEQ multiplex PCR; TCRdb has only the in-frame clones, and not every one. The data contain a few million clones, 90% to 95% of them singletons. Sequencing was done on a sample of naive CD4+ T cells sorted from blood. Subset denoted: CD45RA+ positively selected. The receptors were gathered from a man between 18 and 35 years old in good health.

The chain has TRBV7-2 and TRBJ2-7, with a tentative D call TRBD1 (6 bases). The CDR3 sequence is 13 residues long. Trimming cost V 7 bases and J 3 bases, with 13 bases left between them. Per germline, CDR1 SGHTA and CDR2 FQGNSA. CDR3 protein: CASKPTGIYEQYF. The CDR3, as DNA: TGTGCCAGCAAACCGACAGGAATCTACGAGCAGTACTTC.

This chain links TRBV5-1 with TRBJ2-2; perhaps TRBD2 as D (5 bases). CDR3 length: 16 amino acids. V dropped 3 bases and J dropped 4 bases, with 16 bases sitting between them. CDR1 SGHRS and CDR2 YFSETQ come from the germline V gene. The CDR3 DNA sequence: TGCGCCAGCAGCTCCCCGGGGTGGGAATCCACCGGGGAGCTGTTTTTT. This gives the protein CASSSPGWESTGELFF.

For the CDR3, the DNA is TGCGCCAGCAGCTTCTCCTCCAGACTAGCGGGAGGGAGGGACAATGAGCAGTTCTTC. It encodes CASSFSSRLAGGRDNEQFF. The chain couples TRBV5-1 to TRBJ2-1, with 14 bases aligning to TRBD2. The CDR3 contains 19 residues. Germline V CDR1 and CDR2: SGHRS, YFSETQ. The ends lost 2 bases at V and 5 bases at J; junction bases unmatched: 12.

The chain is built from TRBV2 and TRBJ1-2; D is unresolved. The germline V and J ends were trimmed by 3 bases and 8 bases, with 10 bases remaining between them. The germline V gene encodes CDR1 SNHLY and CDR2 FYNNEI. The CDR3 consists of 12 residues. The CDR3 sequence is CASSDTSAGYTF. In DNA, the CDR3 is TGTGCCAGCAGTGATACAAGCGCGGGCTACACCTTC.

The chain joins TRBV15 to TRBJ1-4; no definite D call. There are 14 residues in the CDR3. V was cut by 3 bases and J by 5 bases, with 10 bases left in between. Germline loops: CDR1 LNHNV, CDR2 YYDKDF (reference sequence). CDR3 in DNA: TGTGCCACCAGCAGCCTGACGGGAAATGAAAAACTGTTTTTT. Its translation: CATSSLTGNEKLFF.

Here the CDR3 reads CASRGGQGISPLHF. DNA of the CDR3: TGTGCCAGCAGGGGGGGACAGGGGATTTCACCCCTCCACTTT. The rearrangement joins TRBV6-5 to TRBJ1-6; TRBD1 agrees at 10 bases. The CDR3 is 14 amino acids. Germline V CDR1 and CDR2: MNHEY, SVGAGI. V shed 6 bases and J 9 bases; nucleotides not matched to a gene: 5.

This clone was recorded only once. V gene TRBV6-1 combines with J gene TRBJ2-3, with 7 bases aligning to TRBD2. The CDR3 is made up of 14 amino acids. V was pared by 11 bases and J by 2 bases, with 10 bases of the junction left unmatched. Germline V CDR1 and CDR2: MNHNS, SASEGT. CDR3: CAAAERGITDTQYF. In DNA form, the CDR3 reads TGTGCCGCCGCGGAGCGGGGCATCACAGATACGCAGTATTTT.

This clone appeared a single time. V is TRBV18 and J is TRBJ2-7; D gene unclear. The CDR3 has 13 residues. Per the germline V gene, CDR1 is KGHSH and CDR2 is LQKENI. V lost 0 bases and J 4 bases, leaving 7 bases between the germline ends. CDR3 region: CASSPPSEYEQYF. DNA of the CDR3: TGTGCCAGCTCACCACCTTCGGAATACGAGCAGTACTTC.

The chain uses TRBV9 and TRBJ2-7; a weak D match, TRBD1 (5 bases). The CDR3 has 16 residues. V was clipped by 0 bases and J by 7 bases, with 20 bases between them. CDR1 is SGDLS and CDR2 is YYNGEE in the germline V gene. CDR3 loop: CASSVEEGAPSFEQYF. In DNA, the CDR3 is TGTGCCAGCAGCGTAGAAGAAGGGGCCCCCTCGTTTGAGCAGTACTTC. Supplemented by reference TRBV9 and TRBJ2-7, the full variable domain reads DSGVTQTPKHLITATGQRVTLRCSPRSGDLSVYWYQQSLDQGLQFLIQYYNGEERAKGNILERFSAQQFPDLHSELNLSSLELGDSALYFCASSVEEGAPSFEQYFGPGTRLTVT.

For this clone: At one end the junction does not follow the germline gene, possibly because of a read error. This chain joins TRBV19 and TRBJ2-1; TRBD2 agrees at 8 bases. The germline gives CDR1 LNHDA, CDR2 SQIVND (reference sequence). The CDR3 runs 12 residues. CDR3 amino acids: CASSSPSGFLLF. DNA for the CDR3: TGTGCCAGTAGTTCTCCTAGCGGGTTTCTCCTCTTC. The full variable domain, rest sourced from reference TRBV19 and TRBJ2-1, is DGGITQSPKYLFRKEGQNVTLSCEQNLNHDAMYWYRQDPGQGLRLIYYSQIVNDFQKGDIAEGYSVSREKKESFPLTVTSAQKNPTAFYLCASSSPSGFLLFGPGTRLTVL.

The chain joins TRBV4-3 to TRBJ1-4; a possible D gene is TRBD1 (6 bases). CDR1 is LGHNA and CDR2 is YSLEER in the germline V gene. The CDR3 extends over 17 amino acids. The V and J ends lost 0 bases and 4 bases respectively, with 15 bases between them. The CDR3, as DNA: TGCGCCAGCAGCCAAGATAGAACAGGGACCCGTAATGAAAAACTGTTTTTT. This codes for CASSQDRTGTRNEKLFF.

The gene calls are TRBV7-2 and TRBJ1-3, with 7 bases aligning to TRBD1. CDR3 length: 16 amino acids. J gave up 2 bases and V 4 bases, and 8 bases lay outside the gene matches. Germline-derived CDR1 and CDR2 are SGHTA and FQGNSA. CDR3 coding DNA: TGTGCCAGCAGCTCCAGCCCTACAGGGGCTGGAAACACCATATATTTT. It codes for CASSSSPTGAGNTIYF.

This clone was picked up one time. The genes are TRBV28 and TRBJ1-4, with D perhaps matching TRBD1 (5 bases). V lost 5 bases and J 3 bases, leaving 13 bases between the germline ends. This CDR3 has 15 amino acids. Germline V gene sequence: CDR1 MDHEN, CDR2 SYDVKM. CDR3 bases: TGTGCCAGCAGTCTCCAGGGAACGGCTAATGAAAAACTGTTTTTT. This translates into CASSLQGTANEKLFF.

This chain links TRBV5-1 with TRBJ1-6; D is uncertain. Per the germline V gene, CDR1 is SGHRS and CDR2 is YFSETQ. The CDR3 loop spans 15 amino acids. V lost 0 bases, J lost 6 bases, and 10 bases lay in between. This chain's CDR3 is CASSLEQTSNSPLHF. CDR3 sequence (DNA): TGCGCCAGCAGCTTGGAGCAGACCTCTAATTCACCCCTCCACTTT.

V usage is TRBV18 and J usage is TRBJ2-1; possible D gene TRBD2, 5 bases. CDR1 is KGHSH, CDR2 LQKENI, per germline. The CDR3 runs to 13 residues. V shed 5 bases and J shed 6 bases, with 11 bases lying between them. This CDR3 is CASSDRAGNEQFF. The DNA of the CDR3 is TGTGCCAGCTCAGACCGGGCGGGCAATGAGCAGTTCTTC.